These T cell receptor beta chains were read from a single sample in a study of blood T cells in healthy people across ages. A single record per CDR3 protein comes from TCRdb applying MiXCR to the 5' RACE reads. The data contain hundreds of thousands of distinct CDR3 sequences, around three fifths of them singletons. Sequenced: blood. Every receptor here comes from a middle-aged man in good health. Both conserved end residues are part of each CDR3. D genes are given only for firm matches. Some rows have no size entry. The others give once, few or many, or a class for an expanded clone.

J gene	D gene	clone size	V gene	CDR3 protein	CDR3 DNA
TRBJ2-3	TRBD2	NA	TRBV7-6	CASSFPGLAGELSYTQYF	TGTGCCAGCAGCTTCCCCGGACTAGCGGGAGAATTATCATATACGCAGTATTTT
TRBJ2-5	TRBD1	NA	TRBV5-6	CASSYRDRRTNEQYF	TGTGCCAGCAGCTACCGGGACAGGAGGACCAATGAGCAGTACTTC
TRBJ2-1	TRBD2	NA	TRBV9	CASSVAGLAGGPGNEQFF	TGTGCCAGCAGCGTAGCGGGACTAGCGGGAGGGCCGGGAAATGAGCAGTTCTTC
TRBJ2-3	NA	NA	TRBV14	CASSQIQSTDTQYF	TGTGCCAGCAGTCAGATTCAGTCAACAGATACGCAGTATTTT
TRBJ2-6	TRBD1	NA	TRBV5-1	CASSPTGDPSSGANVLTF	TGCGCCAGCAGCCCCACAGGGGATCCCTCATCTGGGGCCAACGTCCTGACTTTC
TRBJ1-2	NA	NA	TRBV5-1	CASSLVTAANYGYTF	TGCGCCAGCAGCTTGGTAACAGCCGCTAACTATGGCTACACCTTC
TRBJ2-1	NA	NA	TRBV7-3	CASSSIARPSYNEQFF	TGTGCCAGCAGCTCAATAGCGAGACCCTCCTACAATGAGCAGTTCTTC
TRBJ2-1	NA	once	TRBV4-1	CASSQDSGAGVYNEQFF	TGCGCCAGCAGCCAAGATTCGGGGGCGGGGGTCTACAATGAGCAGTTCTTC
TRBJ2-7	NA	NA	TRBV12-3/TRBV12-4	CASSLHGSRYEQYF	TGTGCCAGCAGTTTGCACGGGAGTCGGTACGAGCAGTACTTC
TRBJ1-1	NA	once	TRBV9	CASSGSGVGTEAFF	TGTGCCAGCAGCGGGAGCGGAGTAGGTACTGAAGCTTTCTTT
TRBJ2-3	NA	NA	TRBV12-3/TRBV12-4	CASIGTSRVRADVQYF	TGTGCCAGCATAGGAACCAGCAGAGTGCGCGCAGATGTGCAGTATTTT
TRBJ1-2	NA	NA	TRBV29-1	CTGSEGNYGYTF	TGCACCGGCTCAGAGGGCAACTATGGCTACACCTTC
TRBJ2-3	NA	NA	TRBV30	CAWSPGADTDTQYF	TGTGCCTGGAGTCCTGGGGCGGACACAGATACGCAGTATTTT
TRBJ1-2	NA	NA	TRBV20-1	CSARPLDSFSYGYTF	TGCAGTGCTAGACCATTGGACAGCTTTTCCTATGGCTACACCTTC